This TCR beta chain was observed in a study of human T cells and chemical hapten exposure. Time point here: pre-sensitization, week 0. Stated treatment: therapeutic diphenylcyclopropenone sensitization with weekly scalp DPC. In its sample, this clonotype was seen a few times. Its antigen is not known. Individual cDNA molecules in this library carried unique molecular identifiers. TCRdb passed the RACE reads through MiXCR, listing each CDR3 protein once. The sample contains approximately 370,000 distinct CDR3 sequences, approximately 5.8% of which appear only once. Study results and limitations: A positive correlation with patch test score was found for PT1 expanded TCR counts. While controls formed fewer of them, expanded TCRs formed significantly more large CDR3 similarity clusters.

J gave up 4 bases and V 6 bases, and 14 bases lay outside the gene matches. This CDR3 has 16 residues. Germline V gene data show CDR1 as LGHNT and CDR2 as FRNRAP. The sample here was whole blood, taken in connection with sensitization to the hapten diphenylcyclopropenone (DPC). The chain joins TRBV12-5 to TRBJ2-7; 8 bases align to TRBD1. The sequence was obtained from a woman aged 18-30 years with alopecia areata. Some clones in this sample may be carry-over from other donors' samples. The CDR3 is CASGNDRGQPAYEQYF. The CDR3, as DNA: TGTGCTAGTGGGAACGACAGGGGACAGCCCGCTTACGAGCAGTACTTC.